The entry below describes one TCR beta chain. What it recognizes is unknown. TCRdb used MiXCR to reprocess the reads, holding one entry per CDR3 protein. There are approximately 500,000 distinct CDR3 sequences in the sample; around 11% occur only once, and 10% lies in the top ten. The source of the sample is a study of T cell repertoires in cytomegalovirus infection. About the research overall: TCR beta signatures that were public indicated CMV infection and matching HLA type.

Findings and caveats of the study: Ex vivo, HLA-C-restricted CMV-specific TCR beta clonotypes prevailed over the rest of the response.

The sequence was collected from a human donor in good health (CMV status not recorded). Some clones in this sample may be carry-over from other donors' samples. Sequenced: PBMCs.

The CDR3 loop is CASSIPTTGTGELFF. In DNA form, the CDR3 reads TGTGCCAGTAGTATCCCGACCACTGGCACCGGGGAGCTGTTTTTT. The chain combines TRBV19 with TRBJ2-2; no clear D. The V end lost 3 bases, the J end lost 4 bases, and 12 bases lay between the germline ends. This CDR3 is built from 15 residues. Germline V gene lookup returns CDR1 LNHDA and CDR2 SQIVND (reference sequence).